A selection of T cell receptor beta chains follows, all from one sample in a study of OX40 agonist ivuxolimab in advanced cancers. The protocol was immunoSEQ multiplex PCR, while the TCRdb copy is restricted to in-frame clones and leaves out a portion. Of roughly 65,000 clones in the sample, more than 75% were seen once. Sequencing was performed on CD4+ or CD8+ T cells sorted from blood, taken in a trial of the OX40 agonist ivuxolimab. Every receptor here comes from an adult with an advanced solid tumor such as melanoma, head and neck, liver or kidney cancer. The conserved cysteine and the conserved F or W are not part of the CDR3 here.

v_call cdr3_aa
TRBV5-4 ASSFGRQGETQY
TRBV19 ASSVSTGKDTQY
TRBV30 AWSVGQTFEGGYT
TRBV5-6 ASSLVAYNSPLH
TRBV5-1 ASSLAKVQGARETQY
TRBV7-2 ASSLGPNQPQH
TRBV7-9 ASRPNTGGSSYEQY
TRBV6-5 ASSTSGGANEQF
TRBV9 ASSVEVVVRNTEAF
TRBV6-1 ASRGQGVSGNTIY